This is a list of T cell receptor beta chains from one sample in a study of T cell repertoires and HLA-DP antigens. Clones were read by immunoSEQ multiplex PCR, and TCRdb kept only the in-frame ones, dropping some. The data contain 90,000 to 130,000 clones, nearly 95% of them singletons. Antigens of these TCRs are unknown. Sequenced: CD4+ T cells from PBMCs. Receptors were obtained from a woman younger than 35 in good health and CMV-seronegative. CDR3s include the opening cysteine and the closing phenylalanine or tryptophan. The order of the fields is D gene, J gene, V gene, clone size, CDR3 protein, CDR3 DNA. A D gene is named only where the DNA matches it firmly. The size of a clone is reported for some rows only, either as once, few or many, or as a class for expanded clones.

D: .
J: TRBJ2-2
V: TRBV25-1
size: .
CDR3: CASSPIRDTGELFF
DNA: TGTGCCAGCAGTCCGATCCGTGACACCGGGGAGCTGTTTTTT

D: .
J: TRBJ2-2
V: TRBV5-4
size: .
CDR3: CASSQGRALYTGELFF
DNA: TGTGCCAGCAGCCAAGGCAGGGCACTGTACACCGGGGAGCTGTTTTTT

D: .
J: TRBJ2-3
V: TRBV7-9
size: .
CDR3: CASSLRQAQTDTQYF
DNA: TGTGCCAGCAGCTTACGTCAGGCTCAGACAGATACGCAGTATTTT

D: .
J: TRBJ2-1
V: TRBV19
size: .
CDR3: CASSIGGLVAIYNEQFF
DNA: TGTGCCAGTAGTATAGGGGGCCTAGTAGCGATTTACAATGAGCAGTTCTTC

D: .
J: TRBJ1-2
V: TRBV18
size: few
CDR3: CASSPPGTNYGYTF
DNA: TGTGCCAGCTCACCACCAGGGACAAACTATGGCTACACCTTC

D: .
J: TRBJ1-4
V: TRBV6-6
size: .
CDR3: CASSYRPATNEKLFF
DNA: TGTGCCAGCAGTTATCGTCCTGCAACTAATGAAAAACTGTTTTTT

D: .
J: TRBJ2-3
V: TRBV7-2
size: once
CDR3: CASSFAPDTQYF
DNA: TGTGCCAGCAGCTTCGCCCCAGATACGCAGTATTTT

D: .
J: TRBJ2-5
V: TRBV6-1
size: .
CDR3: CASMRFPQETQYF
DNA: TGTGCCAGCATGCGGTTCCCTCAAGAGACCCAGTACTTC

D: TRBD2
J: TRBJ2-7
V: TRBV30
size: .
CDR3: CAWTSGSGEQYF
DNA: TGTGCCTGGACTAGCGGGAGTGGCGAGCAGTACTTC

D: .
J: TRBJ2-5
V: TRBV19
size: .
CDR3: CASSISWRVQETQYF
DNA: TGTGCCAGTAGTATCAGTTGGCGTGTTCAAGAGACCCAGTACTTC

D: .
J: TRBJ1-5
V: TRBV19
size: .
CDR3: CASSIAHNPIQPQHF
DNA: TGTGCCAGTAGTATAGCCCACAATCCGATTCAGCCCCAGCATTTT

D: TRBD1
J: TRBJ1-5
V: TRBV5-1
size: once
CDR3: CASSMTGIDNQPQHF
DNA: TGCGCCAGCAGCATGACAGGGATCGACAATCAGCCCCAGCATTTT

D: .
J: TRBJ1-2
V: TRBV18
size: once
CDR3: CASSPAADYGYTF
DNA: TGTGCCAGCTCACCAGCGGCGGACTATGGCTACACCTTC

D: .
J: TRBJ1-3
V: TRBV2
size: .
CDR3: CASSDSTAGNTIYF
DNA: TGTGCCAGCAGTGATAGTACAGCCGGAAACACCATATATTTT

D: TRBD1
J: TRBJ2-2
V: TRBV7-2
size: .
CDR3: CASSLGARQGPTGELFF
DNA: TGTGCCAGCAGCTTAGGGGCGAGACAGGGACCCACCGGGGAGCTGTTTTTT

D: .
J: TRBJ2-3
V: TRBV5-6
size: .
CDR3: CASSLVKGRGTDTQYF
DNA: TGTGCCAGCAGCTTGGTGAAGGGCAGGGGCACAGATACGCAGTATTTT

D: TRBD1
J: TRBJ2-1
V: TRBV7-7
size: .
CDR3: CASSIDRGKGNEQFF
DNA: TGTGCTAGCAGCATCGACAGGGGGAAAGGCAATGAGCAGTTCTTC

D: .
J: TRBJ2-2
V: TRBV5-7
size: .
CDR3: CASSPNWGGPNTGELFF
DNA: TGTGCCAGCAGCCCAAACTGGGGGGGGCCGAACACCGGGGAGCTGTTTTTT

D: TRBD1
J: TRBJ1-1
V: TRBV12-5
size: .
CDR3: CASGQGAGTEAFF
DNA: TGTGCTAGTGGCCAGGGGGCTGGCACTGAAGCTTTCTTT

D: TRBD2
J: TRBJ2-1
V: TRBV5-1
size: .
CDR3: CASSLTSGLYNEQFF
DNA: TGCGCCAGCAGCTTGACTAGCGGGCTGTACAATGAGCAGTTCTTC

D: .
J: TRBJ1-2
V: TRBV5-1
size: once
CDR3: CASSLERGRNYGYTF
DNA: TGCGCCAGCAGCTTGGAACGGGGGCGCAACTATGGCTACACCTTC

D: TRBD1
J: TRBJ1-6
V: TRBV27
size: once
CDR3: CASSPLRDRPLGTPLHF
DNA: TGTGCCAGCAGTCCACTCCGGGACAGGCCCCTTGGTACACCCCTCCACTTT

D: .
J: TRBJ2-3
V: TRBV15
size: .
CDR3: CATSRGSTDTQYF
DNA: TGTGCCACCAGCAGGGGAAGCACAGATACGCAGTATTTT

D: .
J: TRBJ1-1
V: TRBV18
size: once
CDR3: CASSPTEMNTEAFF
DNA: TGTGCCAGCTCACCAACGGAAATGAACACTGAAGCTTTCTTT

D: TRBD2
J: TRBJ2-4
V: TRBV5-1
size: .
CDR3: CASSLTSGAKNIQYF
DNA: TGCGCCAGCAGCTTGACTAGCGGGGCCAAAAACATTCAGTACTTC

D: .
J: TRBJ1-4
V: TRBV18
size: .
CDR3: CASSPLPRWRGYGGSTNEKLFF
DNA: TGTGCCAGCTCACCACTCCCCCGGTGGAGGGGATATGGTGGATCAACTAATGAAAAACTGTTTTTT

D: .
J: TRBJ1-3
V: TRBV7-6
size: once
CDR3: CASSSTQGIGNTIYF
DNA: TGTGCCAGCAGCTCAACACAGGGAATCGGAAACACCATATATTTT

D: TRBD1
J: TRBJ1-5
V: TRBV25-1
size: .
CDR3: CASSEGTGFSQPQHF
DNA: TGTGCCAGCAGCGAAGGGACAGGGTTTAGTCAGCCCCAGCATTTT

D: TRBD1
J: TRBJ2-5
V: TRBV4-2
size: .
CDR3: CASSQARTGGQETQYF
DNA: TGTGCCAGCAGCCAAGCGCGGACAGGGGGCCAAGAGACCCAGTACTTC

D: .
J: TRBJ2-7
V: TRBV6-5
size: .
CDR3: CASSRGRISTHEQYF
DNA: TGTGCCAGCAGCCGGGGTAGGATATCCACCCACGAGCAGTACTTC

D: .
J: TRBJ2-1
V: TRBV11-2
size: .
CDR3: CASSLGPNNEQFF
DNA: TGTGCCAGCAGCTTAGGGCCCAACAATGAGCAGTTCTTC

D: TRBD1
J: TRBJ2-5
V: TRBV7-9
size: .
CDR3: CASSLELQGARGETQYF
DNA: TGTGCCAGCAGCTTAGAGTTACAGGGGGCGCGAGGAGAGACCCAGTACTTC

D: TRBD1
J: TRBJ1-2
V: TRBV28
size: .
CDR3: CASGTQGDYGYTF
DNA: TGTGCCAGCGGTACCCAGGGGGACTATGGCTACACCTTC

D: .
J: TRBJ2-4
V: TRBV7-2
size: .
CDR3: CASSLEEEDIQYF
DNA: TGTGCCAGCAGCTTAGAAGAGGAGGACATTCAGTACTTC

D: .
J: TRBJ1-6
V: TRBV27
size: .
CDR3: CASSLRQDRSSYNSPLHF
DNA: TGTGCCAGCAGTTTAAGGCAGGACCGGAGCTCCTATAATTCACCCCTCCACTTT